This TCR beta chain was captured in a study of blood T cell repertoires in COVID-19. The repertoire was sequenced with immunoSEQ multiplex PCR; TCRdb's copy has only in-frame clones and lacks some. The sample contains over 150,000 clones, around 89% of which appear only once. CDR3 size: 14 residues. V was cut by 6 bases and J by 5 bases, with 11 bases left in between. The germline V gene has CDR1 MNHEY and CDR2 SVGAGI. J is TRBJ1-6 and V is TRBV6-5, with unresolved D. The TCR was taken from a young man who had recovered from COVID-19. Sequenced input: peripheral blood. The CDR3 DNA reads TGTGCCAGCAGACCCGTCGGGGATAATTCACCCCTCCACTTT. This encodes CASRPVGDNSPLHF.